This passage covers 27 T cell receptor beta chains from one sample sequenced in a study of PD-1 and CTLA-4 blockade in melanoma. Measured with immunoSEQ multiplex PCR; TCRdb has only the in-frame clones, and not every one. This table holds nearly 30,000 clones, about 88% found once. Specimen: CD8+ T cells from peripheral blood, collected before anti-PD-1 treatment. These receptors all stem from a human donor with melanoma.

The chain links TRBV25-1 to TRBJ2-7; D gene uncertain. This CDR3 is built from 10 residues. Germline-derived CDR1 and CDR2 are MGHDK and SYGVNS. The V end was cut by 6 bases, the J end by 5 bases, with 5 bases between. The CDR3 is CASSFHEQYF. DNA of the CDR3: TGTGCCAGCAGCTTCCACGAGCAGTACTTC.

The chain combines TRBV5-4 with TRBJ2-3; D not certain. This CDR3 spans 11 amino acids. Germline V gene data show CDR1 as SGHNT and CDR2 as YYREEE (reference sequence). Trimming cost V 3 bases and J 8 bases, with 7 bases left between them. As DNA, the CDR3 is TGTGCCAGCAGCTCGGAAGGTACGCAGTATTTT. Translated: CASSSEGTQYF.

The rearrangement joins TRBV10-2 to TRBJ1-5; D unresolved. The CDR3 has 12 amino acids. Trimming took 2 bases from V and 7 from J, leaving 6 bases between them. Germline CDR1 and CDR2: WSHSY and SAAADI. CDR3 region: CASSEPGQPQHF. CDR3 nucleotides: TGCGCCAGCAGTGAGCCGGGGCAGCCCCAGCATTTT.

This chain joins TRBV18 and TRBJ1-6; 7 bases map to TRBD1. The CDR3 sequence is 17 residues long. V gave up 1 base and J gave up 1 base; unmatched junction bases: 4. Germline V gene sequence: CDR1 KGHSH, CDR2 LQKENI. CDR3 region: CASSPRDSESYNSPLHF. In nucleotides, the CDR3 is TGTGCCAGCTCACCACGGGACAGCGAATCCTATAATTCACCCCTCCACTTT.

The chain couples TRBV28 to TRBJ2-1, with D tentatively TRBD1 (6 bases). The CDR3 has 13 amino acids. Trimming took 6 bases from V and 8 from J, leaving 14 bases between them. The germline V gene encodes CDR1 MDHEN and CDR2 SYDVKM. The CDR3 region is CASSGAGDDEQFF. The CDR3 DNA reads as TGTGCCAGCAGCGGCGCAGGGGACGATGAGCAGTTCTTC.

The chain joins TRBV10-3 to TRBJ2-1; D gene uncertain. Germline lookup yields CDR1 ENHRY and CDR2 SYGVKD. Trimming shortened V by 2 bases and J by 5 bases, and 16 bases separated the two germline ends. The CDR3 loop spans 16 amino acids. The CDR3 is CAISEGPSILNNEQFF. The CDR3 DNA follows: TGTGCCATCAGTGAGGGACCCAGCATCCTCAACAATGAGCAGTTCTTC.

The chain joins TRBV25-1 to TRBJ1-2; D is perhaps TRBD1 (6 bases). V was trimmed by 4 bases and J by 2 bases, leaving 11 bases between them. Per germline, CDR1 MGHDK and CDR2 SYGVNS. CDR3 size: 14 residues. The CDR3 nucleotides are TGTGCCAGCAGTGCCCCGGGGACAAACTATGGCTACACCTTC. Protein product: CASSAPGTNYGYTF.

CDR3 nucleotide sequence: TGTGCCACCAGTGATTTAGATTCTCGACAGGGAAGCACAGATACGCAGTATTTT. Its translation is CATSDLDSRQGSTDTQYF. The gene calls are TRBV24-1 and TRBJ2-3, with 7 nucleotides matching TRBD1. CDR1 and CDR2 from the germline V gene are KGHDR and SFDVKD. The CDR3 loop spans 18 amino acids. V lost 1 base, J lost 0 bases, and 9 bases stayed unmatched.

This clone showed up just a few times. The chain is built from TRBV7-9 and TRBJ1-2, with D possibly being TRBD1 (5 bases). Between the trimmed V and J ends, which lost 5 bases and 9 bases, there was a span of 19 bases. Looked up from germline, CDR1 is SEHNR and CDR2 is FQNEAQ (reference sequence). The CDR3 sequence is 14 residues long. The CDR3 nucleotides read TGTGCCAGCAGCGCGACGGGGACCGGGACGAGCTACACCTTC. Amino acid sequence: CASSATGTGTSYTF.

This rearrangement joins TRBV30 to TRBJ2-5, with D possibly being TRBD2 (5 bases). This CDR3 comprises 15 residues. Trimming pared 1 base from V and 1 base from J, leaving 13 bases between. Germline-derived CDR1 and CDR2 are GTSNPN and SVGIG (reference sequence). The DNA of the CDR3 is TGTGCCTGGAGTGAACCACTAGATCTCCAAGAGACCCAGTACTTC. Protein sequence: CAWSEPLDLQETQYF.

J is TRBJ1-4 and V is TRBV27; 8 bases fit TRBD1. The germline V gene encodes CDR1 MNHEY and CDR2 SMNVEV (reference sequence). Unmatched junction bases numbered 8, after V lost 8 bases and J lost 0 bases. The CDR3 loop spans 16 amino acids. The CDR3 nucleotides are TGTGCCAGCTCCGGGACAGGATTTTCAACTAATGAAAAACTGTTTTTT. Translating gives CASSGTGFSTNEKLFF.

In nucleotides, the CDR3 is TGTGCCAGTAGCATATCGGATTCGAACACTGAAGCTTTCTTT. Protein: CASSISDSNTEAFF. This chain connects TRBV19 to TRBJ1-1, with unresolved D. In germline, CDR1 is LNHDA, CDR2 SQIVND (reference sequence). This CDR3 is 14 amino acids long. V lost 6 bases to trimming and J lost 1 base, with 12 bases between them.

The count of this clone is one. CDR3 sequence (DNA): TGTGCCAGCAGTTTAGGGGGAGGGGGCACAGATACGCAGTATTTT. Protein product: CASSLGGGGTDTQYF. V is TRBV28 and J is TRBJ2-3; 7 bases map to TRBD2. CDR1 MDHEN and CDR2 SYDVKM come from the germline V gene. Trimming cost V 2 bases and J 1 base; bases outside gene matches: 3. The CDR3 is 15 residues long.

The CDR3 DNA is TGTGCCAGCAGCGACGGGTCGGGGAACACTGAAGCTTTCTTT. This sequence encodes CASSDGSGNTEAFF. The chain carries TRBV9 and TRBJ1-1; no firm D call. Germline-derived CDR1 and CDR2 are SGDLS and YYNGEE. The CDR3 covers 14 residues. The ends were cut back, 3 bases at V and 1 base at J, with 10 bases in the middle.

The chain uses TRBV2 and TRBJ2-1; 7 bases agree with TRBD2. CDR1 is SNHLY, CDR2 FYNNEI, per germline. The J segment lost 7 bases and the V segment lost 7 bases, leaving 7 bases of the junction unmatched. The CDR3 sequence is 13 residues long. CDR3 sequence: CASIGAGRNEQFF. In DNA form, the CDR3 reads TGTGCCAGCATAGGAGCGGGAAGGAATGAGCAGTTCTTC.

V and J are TRBV28 and TRBJ2-2; D gene ambiguous. Per the germline V gene, CDR1 is MDHEN and CDR2 is SYDVKM. The CDR3 is 12 residues long. The V end lost 3 bases, the J end lost 6 bases, and 5 bases lay between the germline ends. As DNA, the CDR3 is TGTGCCAGCAGTTTTGTCCCCGGGGAGCTGTTTTTT. The encoded protein is CASSFVPGELFF.

This clone appeared a few times. The CDR3 nucleotides read TGTGCCAGCAGTTACAGGGCAGAGAACACTGAAGCTTTCTTT. Encoded protein: CASSYRAENTEAFF. V is TRBV6-5 and J is TRBJ1-1; D gene unclear. CDR3 length: 14 residues. CDR1 is MNHEY and CDR2 is SVGAGI in the germline V gene. V shed 2 bases and J shed 1 base, with 8 bases lying between them.

The rearrangement joins TRBV9 to TRBJ2-2; TRBD2 matches 10 bases. V lost 4 bases to trimming and J lost 3 bases; unmatched junction nucleotides: 12. The CDR3 has 18 amino acids. The V gene's germline CDR1 is SGDLS and CDR2 YYNGEE. CDR3 in amino acids: CASSFHPGLAMDTGELFF. CDR3 DNA sequence: TGTGCCAGCAGCTTTCACCCGGGACTAGCGATGGACACCGGGGAGCTGTTTTTT.

The gene calls are TRBV7-2 and TRBJ2-7, with 8 bases identical to TRBD2. CDR1 SGHTA and CDR2 FQGNSA come from the germline V gene. The CDR3 has 14 amino acids. Trimming took 3 bases from V and 0 from J; bases not matched to a gene: 1. For the CDR3, the DNA is TGTGCCAGCAGCTTGACTAGCGACTCCTACGAGCAGTACTTC. This gives the protein CASSLTSDSYEQYF.

The chain uses TRBV15 and TRBJ2-7; 7 bases agree with TRBD1. Germline V lookup: CDR1 LNHNV, CDR2 YYDKDF (reference sequence). The CDR3 runs 15 residues. V was pared by 1 base and J by 3 bases, with 6 bases of the junction left unmatched. Here the CDR3 reads CATSRARDSDYEQYF. The DNA for the CDR3 is TGTGCCACCAGCAGAGCACGGGACAGTGACTACGAGCAGTACTTC. The whole variable domain, filled in from reference TRBV15 and TRBJ2-7, reads DAMVIQNPRYQVTQFGKPVTLSCSQTLNHNVMYWYQQKSSQAPKLLFHYYDKDFNNEADTPDNFQSRRPNTSFCFLDIRSPGLGDTAMYLCATSRARDSDYEQYFGPGTRLTVT.

The chain has TRBV20-1 and TRBJ1-3; D not certain. Germline CDR1 is DFQATT and CDR2 is SNEGSKA (reference sequence). Trimming cost V 3 bases and J 4 bases, with 10 bases left between them. There are 13 residues in the CDR3. The CDR3 region has the DNA TGCAGTGCTAGTAGGAGGGCGGGAAACACCATATATTTT. Translating gives CSASRRAGNTIYF.

V and J are TRBV7-9 and TRBJ1-2; D is possibly TRBD1 (5 bases). V lost 1 base and J 3 bases, leaving 9 bases between the germline ends. The CDR3 length is 14 residues. Germline loops: CDR1 SEHNR, CDR2 FQNEAQ (reference sequence). CDR3 in amino acids: CASSLVGTDYGYTF. The DNA for the CDR3 is TGTGCCAGCAGCTTAGTTGGGACGGACTATGGCTACACCTTC.

This clone was picked up a small number of times. The rearrangement joins TRBV6-2 or TRBV6-3 to TRBJ2-5; D is ambiguous. CDR1 MNHEY and CDR2 SVGEGT come from the germline V gene. The CDR3 is 14 amino acids. Trimming removed 6 bases from V and 1 base from J, with 12 bases in between. DNA of the CDR3: TGTGCCAGCAGCCACAACGAGGCCCAAGAGACCCAGTACTTC. This encodes CASSHNEAQETQYF.

This clone was seen once. The gene calls are TRBV9 and TRBJ1-2; 9 nucleotides line up with TRBD1. J lost 5 bases, V lost 3 bases, and 8 bases had no gene match. CDR1 and CDR2 (germline): SGDLS, YYNGEE. This CDR3 has 15 residues. CDR3 coding DNA: TGTGCCAGCAGCGCTTTCGGGACAGGGTGGTATGGCTACACCTTC. As protein: CASSAFGTGWYGYTF.

The rearrangement joins TRBV7-9 to TRBJ2-7; D ambiguous. The CDR3 spans 11 residues. CDR1 is SEHNR and CDR2 is FQNEAQ in the germline V gene (reference sequence). With 1 base removed from V and 5 bases from J, the gap between germline ends came to 3 bases. This CDR3 is CASSLDDEQYF. DNA of the CDR3: TGTGCCAGCAGCTTAGATGACGAGCAGTACTTC.

The genes are TRBV3-1 (or the pseudogene TRBV3-2) and TRBJ2-7, with D possibly matching TRBD1 (5 bases). The germline V gene encodes CDR1 LGHDT and CDR2 YNNKEL (reference sequence). The V end lost 0 bases, the J end lost 5 bases, and 23 bases lay between the germline ends. The length of the CDR3 is 18 residues. The CDR3, as DNA: TGTGCCAGCAGCCAAGATCCCGACAGCCAGTCCACGTGGGACGAGCAGTACTTC. It specifies CASSQDPDSQSTWDEQYF.

The rearrangement joins TRBV6-5 to TRBJ2-2, with D perhaps TRBD2 (5 bases). The CDR3 is made up of 13 amino acids. The V end was cut by 7 bases, the J end by 6 bases, with 12 bases between. Germline values: CDR1 MNHEY, CDR2 SVGAGI. The CDR3 DNA follows: TGTGCCAGCAAGAGGGAGACCCCCGGGGAGCTGTTTTTT. This sequence encodes CASKRETPGELFF.